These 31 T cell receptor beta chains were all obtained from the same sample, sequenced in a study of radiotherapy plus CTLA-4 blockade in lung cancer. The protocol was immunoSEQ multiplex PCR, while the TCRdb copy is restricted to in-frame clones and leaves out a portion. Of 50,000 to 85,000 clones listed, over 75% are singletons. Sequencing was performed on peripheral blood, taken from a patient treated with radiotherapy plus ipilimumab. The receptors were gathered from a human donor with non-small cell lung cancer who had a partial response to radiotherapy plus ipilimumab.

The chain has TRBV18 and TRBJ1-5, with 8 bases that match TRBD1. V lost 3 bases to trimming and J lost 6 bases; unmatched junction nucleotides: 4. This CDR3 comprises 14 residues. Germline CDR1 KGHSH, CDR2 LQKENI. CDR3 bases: TGTGCCAGCTCACCCAAGGACAGGGCTCAGCCCCAGCATTTT. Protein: CASSPKDRAQPQHF.

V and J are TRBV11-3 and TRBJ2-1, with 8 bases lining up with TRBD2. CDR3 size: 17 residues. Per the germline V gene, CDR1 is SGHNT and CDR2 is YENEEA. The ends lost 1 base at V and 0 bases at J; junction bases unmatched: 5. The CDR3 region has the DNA TGTGCCAGCAGCTTAGGGTCCACTAGCGGCTCCTACAATGAGCAGTTCTTC. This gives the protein CASSLGSTSGSYNEQFF.

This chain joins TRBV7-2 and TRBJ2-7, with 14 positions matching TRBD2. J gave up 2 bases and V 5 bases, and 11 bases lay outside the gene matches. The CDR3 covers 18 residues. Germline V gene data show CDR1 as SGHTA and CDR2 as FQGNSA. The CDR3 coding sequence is TGTGCCAGCAGCCCCGGGACTAGCGGGAGAGTGGGGGCCTACGAGCAGTACTTC. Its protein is CASSPGTSGRVGAYEQYF.

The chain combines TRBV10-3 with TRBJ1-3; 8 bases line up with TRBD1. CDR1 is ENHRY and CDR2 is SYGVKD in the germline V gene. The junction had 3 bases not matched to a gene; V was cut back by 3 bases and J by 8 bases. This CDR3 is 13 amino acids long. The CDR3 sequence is CAISDGQGDTIYF. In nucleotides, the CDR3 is TGTGCCATCAGTGACGGACAGGGAGACACCATATATTTT.

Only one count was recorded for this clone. In nucleotides, the CDR3 is TGTGCCAGCAGATCAAACCCCAGCGGGAGCACAGATACGCAGTATTTT. This sequence encodes CASRSNPSGSTDTQYF. The J gene is TRBJ2-3, the V gene TRBV6-6; TRBD2 is a possible D gene (6 bases). Per germline, CDR1 MNHNY and CDR2 SVGAGI (reference sequence). The germline V and J ends were trimmed by 6 bases and 0 bases, with 16 bases remaining between them. CDR3 length: 16 residues.

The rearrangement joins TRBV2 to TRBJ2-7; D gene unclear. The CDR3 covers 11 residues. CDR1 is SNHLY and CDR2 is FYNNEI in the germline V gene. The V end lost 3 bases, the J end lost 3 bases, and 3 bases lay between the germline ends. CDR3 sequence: CASSEYYEQYF. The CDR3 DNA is TGTGCCAGCAGTGAGTACTACGAGCAGTACTTC. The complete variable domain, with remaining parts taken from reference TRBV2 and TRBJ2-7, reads EPEVTQTPSHQVTQMGQEVILRCVPISNHLYFYWYRQILGQKVEFLVSFYNNEISEKSEIFDDQFSVERPDGSNFTLKIRSTKLEDSAMYFCASSEYYEQYFGPGTRLTVT.

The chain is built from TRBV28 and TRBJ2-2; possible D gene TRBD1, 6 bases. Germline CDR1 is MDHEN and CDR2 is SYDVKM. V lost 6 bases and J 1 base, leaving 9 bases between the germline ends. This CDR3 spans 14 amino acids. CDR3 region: CASRSTGNTGELFF. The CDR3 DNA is TGTGCCAGCAGGTCGACAGGGAACACCGGGGAGCTGTTTTTT.

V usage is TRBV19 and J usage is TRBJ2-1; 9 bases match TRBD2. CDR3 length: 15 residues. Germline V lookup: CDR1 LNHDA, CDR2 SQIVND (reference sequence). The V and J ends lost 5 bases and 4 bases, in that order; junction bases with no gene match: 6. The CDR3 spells CASSRLAGEYNEQFF. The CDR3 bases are TGTGCCAGTAGTCGGTTAGCGGGAGAGTACAATGAGCAGTTCTTC.

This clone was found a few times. CDR3 bases: TGTGCCAGCAGTTTTCTTGCTAGCGGGAGAGACAATGAGCAGTTCTTC. Translation gives CASSFLASGRDNEQFF. J is TRBJ2-1 and V is TRBV27; TRBD2 aligns across 10 bases. Germline V gives CDR1 MNHEY, CDR2 SMNVEV (reference sequence). V trimming: 3 bases; J trimming: 5 bases; junction bases outside the gene matches: 7. This CDR3 has 16 residues.

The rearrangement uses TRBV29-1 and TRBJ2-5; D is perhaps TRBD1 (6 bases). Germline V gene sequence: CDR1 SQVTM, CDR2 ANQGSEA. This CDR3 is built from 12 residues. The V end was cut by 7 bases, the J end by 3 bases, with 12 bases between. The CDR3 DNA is TGCAGCGCCCAAACAGGGAAAGAGACCCAGTACTTC. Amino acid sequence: CSAQTGKETQYF.

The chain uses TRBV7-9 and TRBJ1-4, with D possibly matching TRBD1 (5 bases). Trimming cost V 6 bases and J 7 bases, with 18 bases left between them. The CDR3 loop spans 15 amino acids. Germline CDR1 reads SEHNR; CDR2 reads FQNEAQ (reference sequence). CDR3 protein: CASSSVTVRREKLFF. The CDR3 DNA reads TGTGCCAGCAGTTCGGTGACAGTCCGGCGTGAAAAACTGTTTTTT. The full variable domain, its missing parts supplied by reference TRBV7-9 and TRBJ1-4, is DTGVSQNPRHKITKRGQNVTFRCDPISEHNRLYWYRQTLGQGPEFLTYFQNEAQLEKSRLLSDRFSAERPKGSFSTLEIQRTEQGDSAMYLCASSSVTVRREKLFFGSGTQLSVL.

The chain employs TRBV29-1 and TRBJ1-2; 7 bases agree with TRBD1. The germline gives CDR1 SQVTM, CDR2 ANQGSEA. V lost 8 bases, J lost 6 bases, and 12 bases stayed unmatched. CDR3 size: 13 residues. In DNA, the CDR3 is TGCAGCTCCCGGGACAGAAGGGACGATGGCTACACCTTC. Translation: CSSRDRRDDGYTF.

The CDR3 loop is CSVEGLAGGSYEQYF. The CDR3 DNA follows: TGCAGCGTAGAGGGACTAGCGGGAGGTTCCTACGAGCAGTACTTC. The chain combines TRBV29-1 with TRBJ2-7; 15 bases match TRBD2. The CDR3 totals 15 residues. The J segment lost 1 base and the V segment lost 6 bases, leaving 4 bases of the junction unmatched. Looked up from germline, CDR1 is SQVTM and CDR2 is ANQGSEA.

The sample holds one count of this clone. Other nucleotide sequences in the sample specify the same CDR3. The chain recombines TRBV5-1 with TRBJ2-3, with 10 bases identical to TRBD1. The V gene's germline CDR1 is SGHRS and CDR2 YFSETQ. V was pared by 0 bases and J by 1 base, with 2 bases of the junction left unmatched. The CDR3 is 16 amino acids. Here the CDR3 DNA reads TGCGCCAGCAGCTTGGTCGGACAGGGGGGCACAGATACGCAGTATTTT. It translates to CASSLVGQGGTDTQYF.

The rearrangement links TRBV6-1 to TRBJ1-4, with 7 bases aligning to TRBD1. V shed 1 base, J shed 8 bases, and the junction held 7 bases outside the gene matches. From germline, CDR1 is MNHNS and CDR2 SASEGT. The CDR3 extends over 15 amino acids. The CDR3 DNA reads TGTGCCAGCAGTGAAGACGGCAGGGGGTGGGAAAAACTGTTTTTT. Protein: CASSEDGRGWEKLFF.

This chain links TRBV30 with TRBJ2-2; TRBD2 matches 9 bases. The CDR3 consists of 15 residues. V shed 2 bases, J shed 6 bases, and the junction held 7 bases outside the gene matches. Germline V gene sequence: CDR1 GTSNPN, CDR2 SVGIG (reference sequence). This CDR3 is CAWSTGTSRAGELFF. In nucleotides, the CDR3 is TGTGCCTGGAGTACCGGGACTAGCAGAGCCGGGGAGCTGTTTTTT.

The CDR3, as DNA: TGTGCCAGCAGTGCGACAGGGAATAATGAAAAACTGTTTTTT. Its translation is CASSATGNNEKLFF. V gene TRBV6-1 combines with J gene TRBJ1-4; 7 nucleotides agree with TRBD1. This CDR3 is 14 amino acids long. J was trimmed by 4 bases and V by 4 bases; bases with no gene match: 3. CDR1 is MNHNS, CDR2 SASEGT, per germline.

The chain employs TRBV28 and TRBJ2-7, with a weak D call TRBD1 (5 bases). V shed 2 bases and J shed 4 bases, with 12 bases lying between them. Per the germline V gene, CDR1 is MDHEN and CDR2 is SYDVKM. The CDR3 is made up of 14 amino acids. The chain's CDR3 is CASSLQGRNYEQYF. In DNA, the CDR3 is TGTGCCAGCAGTTTACAGGGAAGGAATTACGAGCAGTACTTC. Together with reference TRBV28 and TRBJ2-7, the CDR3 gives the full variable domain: DVKVTQSSRYLVKRTGEKVFLECVQDMDHENMFWYRQDPGLGLRLIYFSYDVKMKEKGDIPEGYSVSREKKERFSLILESASTNQTSMYLCASSLQGRNYEQYFGPGTRLTVT.

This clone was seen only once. DNA of the CDR3: TGCGCCAGCAGCCAAGATCGCGGACAGGGTACTGAAGCTTTCTTT. It encodes CASSQDRGQGTEAFF. This chain connects TRBV4-1 to TRBJ1-1; 8 nucleotides line up with TRBD1. The CDR3 runs 15 residues. J was trimmed by 5 bases and V by 0 bases; bases with no gene match: 5. Germline loops: CDR1 MGHRA, CDR2 YSYEKL.

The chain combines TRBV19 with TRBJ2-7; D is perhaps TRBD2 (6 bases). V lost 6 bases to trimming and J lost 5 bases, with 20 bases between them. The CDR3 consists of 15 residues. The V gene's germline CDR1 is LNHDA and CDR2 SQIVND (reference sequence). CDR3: CASSATPGVSDEQYF. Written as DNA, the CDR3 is TGTGCCAGTAGCGCCACCCCGGGGGTCTCAGACGAGCAGTACTTC.

The CDR3 sequence: CASSPGGRLNTEAFF. The CDR3 nucleotides read TGTGCCAGCAGCCCAGGTGGCAGATTGAACACTGAAGCTTTCTTT. The chain is built from TRBV7-2 and TRBJ1-1; D ambiguous. The germline V gene encodes CDR1 SGHTA and CDR2 FQGNSA. V dropped 5 bases and J dropped 0 bases, with 13 bases sitting between them. The CDR3 sequence is 15 residues long.

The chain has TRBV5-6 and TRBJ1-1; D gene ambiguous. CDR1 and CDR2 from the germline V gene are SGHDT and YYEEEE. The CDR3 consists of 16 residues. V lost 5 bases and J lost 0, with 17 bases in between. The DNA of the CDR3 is TGTGCCAGCAGTTCTCGAGCGGGCAACCTGAACACTGAAGCTTTCTTT. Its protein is CASSSRAGNLNTEAFF.

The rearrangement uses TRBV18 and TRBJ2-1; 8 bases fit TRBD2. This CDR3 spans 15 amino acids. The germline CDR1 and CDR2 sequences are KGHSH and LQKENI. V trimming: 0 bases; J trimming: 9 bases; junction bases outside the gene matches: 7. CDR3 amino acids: CASSPPASREGEQFF. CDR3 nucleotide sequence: TGTGCCAGCTCACCACCGGCCAGTCGGGAGGGTGAGCAGTTCTTC.

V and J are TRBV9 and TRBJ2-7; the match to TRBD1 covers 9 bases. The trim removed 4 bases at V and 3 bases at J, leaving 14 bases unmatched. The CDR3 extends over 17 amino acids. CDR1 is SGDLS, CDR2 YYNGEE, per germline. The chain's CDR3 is CASSPRTGTGNDYEQYF. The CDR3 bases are TGTGCCAGCAGCCCCCGAACCGGGACAGGGAACGACTACGAGCAGTACTTC.

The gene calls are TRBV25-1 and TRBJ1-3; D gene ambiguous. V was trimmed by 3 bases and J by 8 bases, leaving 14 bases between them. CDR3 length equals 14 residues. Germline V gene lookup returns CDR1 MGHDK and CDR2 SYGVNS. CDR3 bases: TGTGCCAGCAGTGACTCCAGACTGCCGTACACCATATATTTT. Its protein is CASSDSRLPYTIYF.

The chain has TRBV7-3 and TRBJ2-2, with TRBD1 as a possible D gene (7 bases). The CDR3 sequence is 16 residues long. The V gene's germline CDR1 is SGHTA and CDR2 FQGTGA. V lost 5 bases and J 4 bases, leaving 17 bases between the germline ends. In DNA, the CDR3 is TGTGCCAGCAGCCCTCAGGGGGGCCTGGCCACCGGGGAGCTGTTTTTT. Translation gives CASSPQGGLATGELFF.

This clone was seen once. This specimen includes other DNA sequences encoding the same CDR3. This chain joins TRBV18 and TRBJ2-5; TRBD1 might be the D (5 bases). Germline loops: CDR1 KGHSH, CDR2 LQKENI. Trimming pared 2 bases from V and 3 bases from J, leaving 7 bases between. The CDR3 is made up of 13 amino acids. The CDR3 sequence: CASSPRGKETQYF. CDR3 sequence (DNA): TGTGCCAGCTCACCAAGGGGTAAAGAGACCCAGTACTTC.

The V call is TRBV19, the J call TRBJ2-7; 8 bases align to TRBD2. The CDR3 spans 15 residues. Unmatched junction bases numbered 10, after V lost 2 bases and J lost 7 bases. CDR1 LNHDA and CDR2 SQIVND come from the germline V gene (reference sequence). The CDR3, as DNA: TGTGCCAGTAGTATAAGTGTGGCGGGAGGTAATGAGCAGTACTTC. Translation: CASSISVAGGNEQYF.

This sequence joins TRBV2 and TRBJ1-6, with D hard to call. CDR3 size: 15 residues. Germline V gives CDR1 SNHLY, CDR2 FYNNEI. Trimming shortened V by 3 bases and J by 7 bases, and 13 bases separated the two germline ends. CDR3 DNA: TGTGCCAGCAGTGAGGGAGGAGTGCGGAATTCACCCCTCCACTTT. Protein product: CASSEGGVRNSPLHF. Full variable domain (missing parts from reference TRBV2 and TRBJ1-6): EPEVTQTPSHQVTQMGQEVILRCVPISNHLYFYWYRQILGQKVEFLVSFYNNEISEKSEIFDDQFSVERPDGSNFTLKIRSTKLEDSAMYFCASSEGGVRNSPLHFGNGTRLTVT.

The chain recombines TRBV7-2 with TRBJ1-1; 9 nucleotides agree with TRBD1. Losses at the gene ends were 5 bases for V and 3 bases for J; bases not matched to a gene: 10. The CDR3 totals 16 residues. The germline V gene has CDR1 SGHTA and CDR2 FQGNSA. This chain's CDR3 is CASSPRPGQGYTEAFF. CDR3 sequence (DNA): TGTGCCAGCAGCCCACGACCGGGACAGGGATACACTGAAGCTTTCTTT.

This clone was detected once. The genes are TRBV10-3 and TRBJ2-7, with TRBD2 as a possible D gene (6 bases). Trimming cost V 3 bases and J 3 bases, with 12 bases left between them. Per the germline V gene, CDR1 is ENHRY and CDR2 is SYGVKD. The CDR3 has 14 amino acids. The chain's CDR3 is CAISESSGNYEQYF. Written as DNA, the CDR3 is TGTGCCATCAGTGAAAGTAGCGGTAACTACGAGCAGTACTTC.